The 9 T cell receptor beta chains below come from one sample, sequenced in a study of shared clonotypes between healthy human individuals. Measured with immunoSEQ multiplex PCR; TCRdb has only the in-frame clones, and not every one. Here the sample spans almost 700,000 clones, approximately 90% being singletons. Terminally differentiated effector memory CD45RA+ cells were excluded by CCR7 positive selection of CD45RO-negative cells. Sample: naive CD8+ T cells sorted from blood. The receptors here all came from a man aged 25-40 years in good health.

The rearrangement joins TRBV5-8 to TRBJ2-7; D may be TRBD2 (5 bases). This CDR3 is built from 15 residues. Germline assignment: CDR1 SGHTS and CDR2 YDEGEE. V was shortened by 4 bases and J by 2 bases, with 16 bases between the two germline ends. CDR3 bases: TGTGCCAGCAGCCCTGAATCCGGGAACACCTACGAGCAGTACTTC. It encodes CASSPESGNTYEQYF.

V and J are TRBV5-1 and TRBJ2-1; 11 bases fit TRBD2. The V gene's germline CDR1 is SGHRS and CDR2 YFSETQ. Trimming took 4 bases from V and 5 from J; bases not matched to a gene: 8. The CDR3 runs to 16 residues. CDR3 DNA sequence: TGCGCCAGCAGCCCCATCGGGACTAGCGGAAACAATGAGCAGTTCTTC. Translated, it gives CASSPIGTSGNNEQFF.

The CDR3: CASSPTPRGRYF. The CDR3 DNA follows: TGTGCCAGCAGCCCAACCCCTAGAGGACGATACTTC. The rearrangement uses TRBV14 and TRBJ2-5; D remains ambiguous. V lost 4 bases and J 14 bases, leaving 17 bases between the germline ends. In germline, CDR1 is SGHDN, CDR2 FVKESK. The CDR3 sequence is 12 residues long.

This sequence joins TRBV27 and TRBJ2-1; TRBD2 might be the D (6 bases). The CDR3 totals 14 residues. Trimming cost V 6 bases and J 2 bases, with 11 bases left between them. Germline loops: CDR1 MNHEY, CDR2 SMNVEV (reference sequence). The CDR3 DNA is TGTGCCAGCAGGTGGAGGGCCACCTACAATGAGCAGTTCTTC. Its translation: CASRWRATYNEQFF.

The chain joins TRBV6-5 to TRBJ2-3; D unclear. The germline V gene has CDR1 MNHEY and CDR2 SVGAGI. Trimming left V 6 bases short and J 2 bases short, with 9 bases between. CDR3 length: 13 residues. The CDR3 DNA reads TGTGCCAGCAGCCCCTTCGCCACAGATACGCAGTATTTT. As protein: CASSPFATDTQYF.

The rearrangement uses TRBV5-4 and TRBJ2-7; D is possibly TRBD1 (5 bases). V was cut by 1 base and J by 4 bases, with 18 bases left in between. The CDR3 consists of 16 residues. CDR1 SGHNT and CDR2 YYREEE come from the germline V gene (reference sequence). The CDR3 reads CASSLFSSQGIYEQYF. The CDR3 DNA is TGTGCCAGCAGCTTGTTTTCGAGCCAGGGAATATACGAGCAGTACTTC.

Comment on this clone: The same CDR3 can be traced to other DNA sequences in this sample. The chain recombines TRBV7-2 with TRBJ2-1; possibly TRBD2 for D (5 bases). CDR1 is SGHTA and CDR2 is FQGNSA in the germline V gene. The CDR3 has 14 amino acids. V lost 1 base and J 2 bases, leaving 6 bases between the germline ends. The DNA for the CDR3 is TGTGCCAGCAGCTTAGGCGGGCCCTACAATGAGCAGTTCTTC. As protein: CASSLGGPYNEQFF.

This clone came up once. V gene TRBV30 combines with J gene TRBJ2-1; maybe TRBD1 (6 bases). Trimming pared 2 bases from V and 2 bases from J, leaving 16 bases between. Germline V gene data show CDR1 as GTSNPN and CDR2 as SVGIG (reference sequence). The CDR3 has 16 amino acids. The CDR3 DNA follows: TGTGCCTGGAGTATCCCAACAGGGTTTCCCTACAATGAGCAGTTCTTC. Translated, it gives CAWSIPTGFPYNEQFF.

This clone was picked up one time. This sequence joins TRBV27 and TRBJ1-2; D is perhaps TRBD1 (5 bases). Germline-derived CDR1 and CDR2 are MNHEY and SMNVEV (reference sequence). CDR3 length: 20 amino acids. Between the trimmed V and J ends, which lost 9 bases and 6 bases, there was a span of 38 bases. The CDR3 nucleotides read TGTGCCAGTTATTCCCCAGGAAGGGGCGAAGTAGAGGACCGATTTAATGGCTACACCTTC. It specifies CASYSPGRGEVEDRFNGYTF.